The 18 T cell receptor beta chains below come from one sample, sequenced in a study of T-cell memory formation after mild COVID-19. TCRdb redid the calling of the 5' RACE reads with MiXCR, one entry per CDR3 protein. The table records about 82,000 distinct CDR3 sequences, roughly 13% of them present only once. The sample consisted of PBMCs or a T cell subset sorted from them (not recorded which). These TCRs come from a man aged 18-30 years who had mild COVID-19 (a few samples of this study predate the infection). Cell type and time point are not known.

This clonotype was seen more than once but under ten times. V is TRBV4-1 and J is TRBJ1-1; D perhaps matches TRBD1 (5 bases). The germline gives CDR1 MGHRA, CDR2 YSYEKL. V lost 3 bases and J lost 3, with 17 bases in between. There are 16 residues in the CDR3. CDR3 sequence reads: CASSQFSGGGDTEAFF. CDR3 DNA sequence: TGCGCCAGCAGCCAGTTTTCGGGCGGGGGAGACACTGAAGCTTTCTTT.

This rearrangement joins TRBV7-2 to TRBJ2-5, with a weak D call TRBD2 (6 bases). This CDR3 comprises 14 residues. Germline V gene sequence: CDR1 SGHTA, CDR2 FQGNSA. Between the trimmed V and J ends, which lost 0 bases and 5 bases, there was a span of 10 bases. CDR3 in amino acids: CASSLATGGETQYF. In DNA, the CDR3 is TGTGCCAGCAGCTTAGCTACAGGAGGGGAGACCCAGTACTTC.

In its sample, this clonotype was seen a few times. The chain couples TRBV5-1 to TRBJ2-7; D is tentatively TRBD1 or TRBD2 (6 bases each). Trimming stripped 2 bases from V and 3 bases from J, with 9 bases between. There are 13 residues in the CDR3. Germline V lookup: CDR1 SGHRS, CDR2 YFSETQ. The DNA for the CDR3 is TGCGCCAGCAGCTTAGGAGGGGGCTACGAGCAGTACTTC. Its protein is CASSLGGGYEQYF.

The rearrangement links TRBV6-1 to TRBJ2-6; D gene uncertain. CDR3 size: 15 residues. The germline V gene encodes CDR1 MNHNS and CDR2 SASEGT. With 1 base removed from V and 0 bases from J, the gap between germline ends came to 4 bases. CDR3 amino acids: CASSEGGSGANVLTF. In nucleotides, the CDR3 is TGTGCCAGCAGTGAAGGGGGCTCTGGGGCCAACGTCCTGACTTTC.

The rearrangement uses TRBV6-2 or TRBV6-3 and TRBJ1-2, with D unresolved. V lost 2 bases and J 2 bases, leaving 9 bases between the germline ends. From germline, CDR1 is MNHEY and CDR2 SVGEGT. The length of the CDR3 is 14 residues. The chain's CDR3 is CASSYPTRNYGYTF. CDR3 coding DNA: TGTGCCAGCAGTTACCCCACAAGGAACTATGGCTACACCTTC.

The chain carries TRBV5-1 and TRBJ1-4, with D unclear. CDR1 and CDR2 from the germline V gene are SGHRS and YFSETQ. The length of the CDR3 is 17 residues. V lost 0 bases, J lost 0 bases, and 12 bases lay in between. CDR3 sequence: CASSLEGRNPTNEKLFF. The CDR3 DNA reads as TGCGCCAGCAGCTTGGAAGGCAGAAATCCAACTAATGAAAAACTGTTTTTT.

V usage is TRBV9 and J usage is TRBJ2-1, with TRBD2 identical over 9 bases. The V gene's germline CDR1 is SGDLS and CDR2 YYNGEE. CDR3 length equals 14 residues. With V trimmed by 0 bases and J by 8 bases, 3 bases remained unmatched. The CDR3 loop reads CASSVAGTSYEQFF. Written as DNA, the CDR3 is TGTGCCAGCAGCGTAGCCGGGACTAGCTATGAGCAGTTCTTC.

This clonotype was counted a few times. The chain links TRBV27 to TRBJ2-1; D gene unclear. The CDR3 is 15 amino acids. Trimming removed 3 bases at V and 5 bases at J, with 14 bases between. Germline values: CDR1 MNHEY, CDR2 SMNVEV (reference sequence). The CDR3 spells CASSFRPAGDNEQFF. CDR3 nucleotide sequence: TGTGCCAGCAGTTTCCGGCCCGCAGGAGACAATGAGCAGTTCTTC.

The V gene is TRBV6-2 or TRBV6-3, the J gene TRBJ2-3, with a weak D call TRBD1 (5 bases). This CDR3 contains 18 residues. CDR1 is MNHEY, CDR2 SVGEGT, per germline. With 6 bases removed from V and 0 bases from J, the gap between germline ends came to 22 bases. In nucleotides, the CDR3 is TGTGCCAGCAGACAGGAGCCTCCTAAATCGAGGAGCACAGATACGCAGTATTTT. This gives the protein CASRQEPPKSRSTDTQYF.

This clonotype has a count of ten or more. V usage is TRBV12-3 or TRBV12-4 and J usage is TRBJ1-2; no clear D. V lost 5 bases to trimming and J lost 1 base, with 8 bases between them. The CDR3 extends over 13 amino acids. CDR3 nucleotide sequence: TGTGCCAGCAGTCAGACACTTAACTATGGCTACACCTTC. Protein sequence: CASSQTLNYGYTF.

This clonotype was detected many times. The chain links TRBV6-2 or TRBV6-3 to TRBJ2-1; tentative D call: TRBD2 (5 bases). This CDR3 comprises 11 residues. The germline gives CDR1 MNHEY, CDR2 SVGEGT. V gave up 5 bases and J gave up 7 bases, with 6 bases separating them. CDR3 loop: CASSLANEQFF. The CDR3 nucleotides are TGTGCCAGCAGTCTAGCAAATGAGCAGTTCTTC.

The chain has TRBV19 and TRBJ1-1; the D gene is possibly TRBD1 (5 bases). This CDR3 is 10 amino acids long. Trimming stripped 6 bases from V and 8 bases from J, with 7 bases between. Germline CDR1 reads LNHDA; CDR2 reads SQIVND (reference sequence). CDR3 DNA sequence: TGTGCCAGTAGGCAGGGAGAAGCTTTCTTT. It is translated as CASRQGEAFF.

A few counts support this clonotype. V gene TRBV6-5 combines with J gene TRBJ1-2, with D perhaps matching TRBD1 (5 bases). The germline V gene has CDR1 MNHEY and CDR2 SVGAGI. This CDR3 comprises 15 residues. The V and J ends lost 0 bases and 1 base respectively, with 9 bases between them. CDR3 sequence reads: CASSYSLDSNYGYTF. The CDR3 nucleotides read TGTGCCAGCAGTTACTCCCTTGACAGTAACTATGGCTACACCTTC.

CDR3 bases: TGTGCCAGCAGTTACTCGGGCAGTAACTACAATGAGCAGTTCTTC. Its protein product is CASSYSGSNYNEQFF. The rearrangement uses TRBV6-6 and TRBJ2-1; unclear D gene. The CDR3 has 15 amino acids. V shed 0 bases and J shed 3 bases, with 9 bases lying between them. Germline V gene sequence: CDR1 MNHNY, CDR2 SVGAGI (reference sequence).

Many counts were recorded for this clonotype. The chain links TRBV7-9 to TRBJ2-1; no firm D call. Germline CDR1 is SEHNR and CDR2 is FQNEAQ (reference sequence). V was pared by 1 base and J by 5 bases, with 9 bases between. The CDR3 sequence is 14 residues long. The DNA for the CDR3 is TGTGCCAGCAGCTTAGGACGGCCACACAATGAGCAGTTCTTC. This gives the protein CASSLGRPHNEQFF.

This sequence joins TRBV20-1 and TRBJ1-1; 7 nucleotides match TRBD1. V lost 6 bases, J lost 0 bases, and 13 bases stayed unmatched. CDR3 size: 16 residues. Looked up from germline, CDR1 is DFQATT and CDR2 is SNEGSKA (reference sequence). In DNA form, the CDR3 reads TGCAGTGCCACCATAGGGACAGTAGCAATGAACACTGAAGCTTTCTTT. Amino acids: CSATIGTVAMNTEAFF.

This clonotype was recorded a few times. This chain connects TRBV7-9 to TRBJ2-1; the D call may be TRBD1 or TRBD2 (5 bases each). V lost 4 bases and J lost 7, with 11 bases in between. CDR1 and CDR2 from the germline V gene are SEHNR and FQNEAQ (reference sequence). CDR3 length equals 13 residues. The CDR3 DNA follows: TGTGCCAGCAGCTCGCCTTGGGGGAATGAGCAGTTCTTC. It specifies CASSSPWGNEQFF.

The chain carries TRBV15 and TRBJ1-5, with D perhaps matching TRBD1 (5 bases). Looked up from germline, CDR1 is LNHNV and CDR2 is YYDKDF (reference sequence). The ends were cut back, 2 bases at V and 1 base at J, with 9 bases in the middle. The CDR3 is 15 residues long. The CDR3 here is CATSRRDGSNQPQHF. The CDR3 region has the DNA TGTGCCACCAGCAGAAGGGACGGGAGCAATCAGCCCCAGCATTTT.